This T cell receptor beta chain comes out of a study of blood T cell repertoires in COVID-19 (TCRdb year 2020). About the full investigation: The collaborator samples originated in the United States, Italy and Spain and spanned the acute and convalescent phases of COVID-19. The prospective study material was composed of cDNA or gDNA derived from T cells, B-cell-depleted T cells, or PBMCs. The samples were drawn from the first 160 participants of the ongoing ImmuneRACE study and from 950 to 1,500 subjects provided by 6 global collaborators. Subjects who had been exposed to COVID-19, were actively infected with it, or had recovered from it provided the deeply sampled blood TCRbeta repertoires that made up the dataset. Where available, HLA class I and class II types were obtained from metadata supplied by the sample provider rather than from assay-based typing. The repertoires were released in a freely available public database meant as a resource for research on the immune response to SARS-CoV-2. A de-identified subject ID, COVID-19 status, age in years and sex were almost always included in the sample metadata.

TCRbeta CDR3 regions were amplified from genomic DNA by means of the immunoSEQ Assay, a bias-controlled multiplex PCR. The paper's processing steps were these. Nucleated cell counts per sample were estimated from amplification of reference gene primers within the assay. To quantify the absolute abundance of each unique TCRbeta CDR3 rearrangement, sequence reads were collapsed and filtered. For each sample, productive Simpson clonality was calculated as the square root of Simpson's diversity index across productive rearrangements. Sourced from immuneACCESS, this table was stored by TCRdb with only in-frame sequences that have V and J called. A share of the clones is absent; for the studies checked, an unresolved V gene accounts for under half, and the remainder has no known explanation. The DNA was the basis for D and trimming; V, J and clone size are from that table. Present in this sample are 150,000 to 170,000 clones, just under 85% of which were seen just once. The biggest ten clones account for less than 30% of the sample.

A remark on this clone: Its antigen target is currently unknown. No qualities accompany the bases; no much larger clone lies one base away.

The CDR3, from cysteine to phenylalanine, totals 14 residues. The read is trimmed to its CDR3 DNA, 42 bases read in frame from base 1. From a lookup of the germline V gene, CDR1 and CDR2 are SGHRS and YFSETQ. V is reduced by 7 bases and J by 3 bases, leaving a spacing of 16 bases between them. Each collaborating institution followed its own protocols to collect whole blood in K2EDTA tubes. For TCRbeta analysis, collaborators shipped samples in one of three forms: frozen whole blood, isolated PBMCs, or DNA extracted from either of those sample types. The research as a whole found: Clinical and demographic metadata were provided uncurated, with the amount varying by source and participant.

This clonotype was obtained from an older woman with acute or convalescent COVID-19. The specimen sequenced was peripheral blood. The chain couples TRBV5-1 to TRBJ1-1; the D segment cannot be called with confidence. The DNA is as follows: TGCGCCAGCGGTGCCGGGTCGGGAGACACTGAAGCTTTCTTT. This yields the protein CASGAGSGDTEAFF.